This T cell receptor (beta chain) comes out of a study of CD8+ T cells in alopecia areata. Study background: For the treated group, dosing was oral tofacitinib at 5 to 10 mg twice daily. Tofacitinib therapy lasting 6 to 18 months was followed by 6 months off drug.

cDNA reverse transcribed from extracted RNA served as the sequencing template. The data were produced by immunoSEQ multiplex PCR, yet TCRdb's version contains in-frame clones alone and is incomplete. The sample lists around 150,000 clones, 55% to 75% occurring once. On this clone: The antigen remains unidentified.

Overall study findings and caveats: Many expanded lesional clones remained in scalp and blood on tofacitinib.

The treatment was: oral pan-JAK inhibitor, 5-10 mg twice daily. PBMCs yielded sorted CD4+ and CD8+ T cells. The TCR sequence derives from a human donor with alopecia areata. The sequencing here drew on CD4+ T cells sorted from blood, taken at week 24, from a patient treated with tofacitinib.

Here the CDR3 reads CASSGYSGGAYNEQFF. The DNA for the CDR3 is TGTGCCAGCAGTGGCTATAGCGGGGGGGCCTACAATGAGCAGTTCTTC. The chain links TRBV2 to TRBJ2-1; 11 bases map to TRBD2. Trimming at V came to 4 bases and at J to 2 bases, leaving 4 bases not matched to a gene. Per the germline V gene, CDR1 is SNHLY and CDR2 is FYNNEI. The CDR3 spans 16 residues. Variable domain in full (rest from reference TRBV2 and TRBJ2-1): EPEVTQTPSHQVTQMGQEVILRCVPISNHLYFYWYRQILGQKVEFLVSFYNNEISEKSEIFDDQFSVERPDGSNFTLKIRSTKLEDSAMYFCASSGYSGGAYNEQFFGPGTRLTVL.